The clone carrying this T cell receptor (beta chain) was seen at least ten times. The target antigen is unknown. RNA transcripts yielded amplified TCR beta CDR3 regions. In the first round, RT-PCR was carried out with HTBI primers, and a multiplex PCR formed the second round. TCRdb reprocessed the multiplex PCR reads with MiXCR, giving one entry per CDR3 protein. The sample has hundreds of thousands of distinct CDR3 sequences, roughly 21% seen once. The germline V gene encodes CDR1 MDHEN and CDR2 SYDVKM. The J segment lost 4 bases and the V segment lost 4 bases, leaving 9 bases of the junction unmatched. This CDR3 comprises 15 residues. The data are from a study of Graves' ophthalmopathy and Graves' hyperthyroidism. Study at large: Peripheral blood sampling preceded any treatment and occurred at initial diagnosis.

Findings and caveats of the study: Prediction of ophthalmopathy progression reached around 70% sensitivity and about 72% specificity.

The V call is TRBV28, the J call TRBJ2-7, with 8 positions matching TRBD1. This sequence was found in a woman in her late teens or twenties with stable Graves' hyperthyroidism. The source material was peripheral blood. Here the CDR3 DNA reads TGTGCCAGCAGTTCGACCCAGGGGGCGGGGTACGAGCAGTACTTC. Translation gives CASSSTQGAGYEQYF.